Below, one T cell receptor (beta chain) is given with its context. The antigen is not known. This entry comes from a study of T-cell memory formation after mild COVID-19. Notes on the study in general: Researchers found some responding clones in pre-infection memory, a sign that cross-reactive memory joined.

Germline CDR1 reads SGHVS; CDR2 reads FQNEAQ. The length of the CDR3 is 13 residues. V lost 5 bases, J lost 10 bases, and 15 bases lay in between. 5'RACE, which relied on constant-segment primers, yielded TCR alpha and TCR beta cDNA libraries carrying sample barcodes and UMIs. One entry per CDR3 protein results from TCRdb running MiXCR on the 5' RACE reads. Altogether over 45,000 distinct CDR3 sequences are present, about a quarter being singletons, with the ten largest covering around 46%. This chain connects TRBV7-8 to TRBJ2-1; perhaps TRBD1 as D (6 bases). This clonotype originated in a man aged 18 to 30 who had mild COVID-19 (a few samples of this study predate the infection). Cell type and time point are not known. The sample consisted of PBMCs or a T cell subset sorted from them (not recorded which). As DNA, the CDR3 is TGTGCCAGCAGCCAAAGTCAGGGGATCGAGCAGTTCTTC. Amino acid sequence: CASSQSQGIEQFF.